The 13 T cell receptor beta chains below were found in one sample sequenced in a study of cytomegalovirus exposure and HLA in healthy donors. The PCR ran on 60 Vbeta and 13 Jbeta primers. Libraries were prepared by immunoSEQ multiplex PCR; TCRdb keeps only in-frame clonotypes and omits some of them. The sample lists more than 80,000 clones, 65% to 85% seen once, with roughly 2.9% in the top ten. The sequenced material came from PBMCs. These receptors all stem from a male donor in good health and CMV-seropositive.

The chain employs TRBV30 and TRBJ2-4; 14 nucleotides align to TRBD2. The junction had 9 bases not matched to a gene; V was cut back by 4 bases and J by 7 bases. The CDR3 is made up of 16 amino acids. Germline loops: CDR1 GTSNPN, CDR2 SVGIG (reference sequence). The CDR3 nucleotides are TGTGCCTGGACCGGCCCTCGGACTAGCGGGAGGAACATTCAGTACTTC. This codes for CAWTGPRTSGRNIQYF. The whole variable domain, remainder taken from reference TRBV30 and TRBJ2-4, is SQTIHQWPATLVQPVGSPLSLECTVEGTSNPNLYWYRQAAGRGLQLLFYSVGIGQISSEVPQNLSASRPQDRQFILSSKKLLLSDSGFYLCAWTGPRTSGRNIQYFGAGTRLSVL.

This chain joins TRBV28 and TRBJ2-5, with 9 bases fitting TRBD1. The V and J ends lost 4 bases and 5 bases, in that order; junction bases with no gene match: 11. This CDR3 is 16 amino acids long. Germline values: CDR1 MDHEN, CDR2 SYDVKM. In DNA form, the CDR3 reads TGTGCCAGCAGTTCACCCTGGACAGGGGTTGTGGAGACCCAGTACTTC. Protein product: CASSSPWTGVVETQYF.

The rearrangement uses TRBV2 and TRBJ1-5; TRBD1 is a possible D gene (5 bases). The germline V gene encodes CDR1 SNHLY and CDR2 FYNNEI. The CDR3 is 17 amino acids. V was shortened by 0 bases and J by 0 bases, with 12 bases between the two germline ends. Here the CDR3 reads CASSEAGRVDSNQPQHF. CDR3 DNA: TGTGCCAGCAGTGAAGCGGGCAGGGTGGATAGCAATCAGCCCCAGCATTTT. Using reference TRBV2 and TRBJ1-5 for the parts outside the CDR3, the full variable domain is EPEVTQTPSHQVTQMGQEVILRCVPISNHLYFYWYRQILGQKVEFLVSFYNNEISEKSEIFDDQFSVERPDGSNFTLKIRSTKLEDSAMYFCASSEAGRVDSNQPQHFGDGTRLSIL.

The CDR3, as DNA: TGTGCCGTGCTCCCGGGACAGGGTGGCACCGGGGAGCTGTTTTTT. Protein sequence: CAVLPGQGGTGELFF. The gene calls are TRBV6-1 and TRBJ2-2; 9 bases fit TRBD1. The V segment lost 11 bases and the J segment 4 bases; nucleotides outside the gene matches: 11. This CDR3 spans 15 amino acids. Germline V gene sequence: CDR1 MNHNS, CDR2 SASEGT.

The V gene is TRBV5-1, the J gene TRBJ1-1; D possibly corresponds to TRBD1 (5 bases). CDR1 and CDR2 (germline): SGHRS, YFSETQ. There are 15 residues in the CDR3. V was cut by 4 bases and J by 8 bases, with 21 bases left in between. CDR3 coding DNA: TGCGCCAGCAGCGCTAGGGGATCAACGGATTCCGAAGCTTTCTTT. Translating gives CASSARGSTDSEAFF.

This chain links TRBV10-2 with TRBJ2-2; no clear D. The CDR3 has 14 amino acids. The V and J ends lost 6 bases and 4 bases respectively, with 12 bases between them. CDR1 WSHSY and CDR2 SAAADI come from the germline V gene. The DNA for the CDR3 is TGCGCCAGCAGAAACAGCCAGAGCACCGGGGAGCTGTTTTTT. It yields the protein CASRNSQSTGELFF.

The chain recombines TRBV6-6 with TRBJ2-1; TRBD2 is a possible D gene (6 bases). The germline V gene encodes CDR1 MNHNY and CDR2 SVGAGI (reference sequence). V lost 2 bases, J lost 9 bases, and 17 bases lay in between. The CDR3 consists of 15 residues. DNA for the CDR3: TGTGCCAGCAGTTACCCCTTCAAAACAGCGGGTGAGCAGTTCTTC. Amino acid sequence: CASSYPFKTAGEQFF.

V usage is TRBV5-1 and J usage is TRBJ2-5, with no clear D. V gave up 5 bases and J gave up 5 bases, with 13 bases separating them. Germline loops: CDR1 SGHRS, CDR2 YFSETQ. CDR3 length: 13 residues. The CDR3 spells CASSSLRPETQYF. The CDR3 bases are TGCGCCAGCAGTTCTCTGAGGCCCGAGACCCAGTACTTC.

This chain connects TRBV19 to TRBJ1-6; D might be TRBD1 (5 bases). Germline V gene data show CDR1 as LNHDA and CDR2 as SQIVND (reference sequence). The CDR3 is made up of 15 amino acids. V was clipped by 2 bases and J by 9 bases, with 14 bases between them. CDR3 region: CASSIQGFLSSPLHF. The CDR3 nucleotides are TGTGCCAGTAGTATACAGGGTTTTTTGAGTTCACCCCTCCACTTT.

The CDR3 coding sequence is TGTGCCATCAGTGAGTCGGGGGCAGAGAAAGCTTTCTTT. Amino acids: CAISESGAEKAFF. The chain couples TRBV10-3 to TRBJ1-1; D may be TRBD1 (6 bases). The CDR3 length is 13 residues. Trimming stripped 0 bases from V and 9 bases from J, with 11 bases between. Germline V gene data show CDR1 as ENHRY and CDR2 as SYGVKD.

The V gene is TRBV15, the J gene TRBJ1-5; 7 bases map to TRBD1. In germline, CDR1 is LNHNV, CDR2 YYDKDF (reference sequence). V lost 0 bases, J lost 4 bases, and 6 bases stayed unmatched. The CDR3 spans 16 residues. The CDR3 protein is CATSRDRQGGNQPQHF. The CDR3 DNA reads as TGTGCCACCAGCAGAGACCGACAGGGTGGTAATCAGCCCCAGCATTTT.

This clone was observed a handful of times. V is TRBV9 and J is TRBJ2-2; TRBD1 agrees at 7 bases. V was clipped by 0 bases and J by 2 bases; unmatched bases: 7. The CDR3 loop spans 17 amino acids. CDR1 and CDR2 from the germline V gene are SGDLS and YYNGEE. The CDR3 is CASSVAGTVVNTGELFF. CDR3 nucleotides: TGTGCCAGCAGCGTAGCCGGGACAGTCGTTAACACCGGGGAGCTGTTTTTT.

This clone is a singleton in its sample. The chain employs TRBV30 and TRBJ2-1; the match to TRBD2 covers 7 bases. There are 15 residues in the CDR3. Looked up from germline, CDR1 is GTSNPN and CDR2 is SVGIG (reference sequence). The V segment lost 0 bases and the J segment 3 bases; nucleotides outside the gene matches: 5. CDR3 in DNA: TGTGCCTGGAGTGTAGGAGCTAGCGGCTACAATGAGCAGTTCTTC. It translates to CAWSVGASGYNEQFF.